These 16 T cell receptor beta chains share one sample of origin, sequenced in a study of blood T cell repertoires in COVID-19. Profiled with immunoSEQ multiplex PCR; TCRdb holds only in-frame clones, not every one. The sample has around 200,000 clones, roughly 90% seen once. Input material: PBMCs or T cells enriched from blood (not recorded which). All receptors derive from a woman between 25 and 40 years old who had been exposed to COVID-19.

Notes on this clone: One junction end disagrees with the germline gene, perhaps due to a read error. The V call is TRBV19, the J call TRBJ1-5; 7 positions agree with TRBD1. The germline CDR1 and CDR2 sequences are LNHDA and SQIVND (reference sequence). The CDR3 extends over 11 amino acids. The CDR3 coding sequence is TGTGCCACCTATCCGGGACAGCATTCGTATTTT. It yields the protein CATYPGQHSYF.

The rearrangement uses TRBV5-8 and TRBJ1-5; tentatively, D is TRBD1 (5 bases). This CDR3 region has 15 residues. Germline V gene data show CDR1 as SGHTS and CDR2 as YDEGEE. The ends were cut back, 4 bases at V and 0 bases at J, with 11 bases in the middle. This chain's CDR3 is CASSPLDSSNQPQHF. The CDR3 region has the DNA TGTGCCAGCAGCCCACTCGACAGTAGCAATCAGCCCCAGCATTTT.

The gene calls are TRBV5-4 and TRBJ2-7; 9 bases are a match to TRBD2. This CDR3 is built from 15 residues. With V trimmed by 1 base and J by 2 bases, 4 bases remained unmatched. The germline V gene encodes CDR1 SGHNT and CDR2 YYREEE (reference sequence). The CDR3 coding sequence is TGTGCCAGCAGCTTGCGGGCGGGGGGGCCCTACGAGCAGTACTTC. Translation: CASSLRAGGPYEQYF. The whole variable domain, filled in from reference TRBV5-4 and TRBJ2-7, reads ETGVTQSPTHLIKTRGQQVTLRCSSQSGHNTVSWYQQALGQGPQFIFQYYREEENGRGNFPPRFSGLQFPNYSSELNVNALELDDSALYLCASSLRAGGPYEQYFGPGTRLTVT.

The V and J genes are TRBV24-1 and TRBJ2-1; TRBD1 matches 7 bases. Germline CDR1 reads KGHDR; CDR2 reads SFDVKD. The CDR3 consists of 16 residues. The junction had 7 bases not matched to a gene; V was cut back by 2 bases and J by 4 bases. The CDR3 region is CATSDSGTDNYNEQFF. As DNA, the CDR3 is TGTGCCACCAGTGATTCCGGGACAGACAATTACAATGAGCAGTTCTTC.

J is TRBJ2-7 and V is TRBV27; the match to TRBD1 covers 8 bases. The CDR3 is made up of 16 amino acids. V shed 6 bases and J 2 bases; nucleotides not matched to a gene: 12. The V gene's germline CDR1 is MNHEY and CDR2 SMNVEV (reference sequence). The CDR3, as DNA: TGTGCCAGCAGCTTTCTGGGACAGGTAGTGCCCTACGAGCAGTACTTC. Translation: CASSFLGQVVPYEQYF.

V usage is TRBV20-1 and J usage is TRBJ2-2; 13 bases map to TRBD2. V was pared by 6 bases and J by 4 bases, with 11 bases of the junction left unmatched. Germline CDR1 is DFQATT and CDR2 is SNEGSKA (reference sequence). This CDR3 is 17 amino acids long. The CDR3 loop is CSASPTSGGHGTGELFF. The CDR3 coding sequence is TGCAGTGCGAGTCCGACTAGCGGGGGGCATGGCACCGGGGAGCTGTTTTTT.

This clone was counted once. The chain employs TRBV11-3 and TRBJ2-3; 11 bases fit TRBD2. V gave up 7 bases and J gave up 2 bases; unmatched junction bases: 5. CDR1 and CDR2 from the germline V gene are SGHNT and YENEEA. CDR3 size: 15 residues. CDR3 sequence: CASTASGGPTDTQYF. CDR3 nucleotides: TGTGCCAGCACAGCTAGCGGGGGGCCCACAGATACGCAGTATTTT.

This chain links TRBV27 with TRBJ2-7, with 9 bases fitting TRBD1. Germline values: CDR1 MNHEY, CDR2 SMNVEV (reference sequence). The ends lost 5 bases at V and 6 bases at J; junction bases unmatched: 11. The CDR3 is made up of 15 amino acids. The CDR3 region has the DNA TGTGCCAGCAGTCCCCAGGGACAGGGCGGTGTCGAGCAGTACTTC. It is translated as CASSPQGQGGVEQYF.

V is TRBV11-2 and J is TRBJ2-7; D is perhaps TRBD1 (6 bases). Germline CDR1 is SGHAT and CDR2 is FQNNGV. Trimming took 3 bases from V and 6 from J, leaving 12 bases between them. This CDR3 has 13 amino acids. The CDR3 loop reads CASSFDRRFEQYF. CDR3 bases: TGTGCCAGCAGCTTTGACAGGCGGTTCGAGCAGTACTTC. Supplemented by reference TRBV11-2 and TRBJ2-7, the full variable domain reads EAGVAQSPRYKIIEKRQSVAFWCNPISGHATLYWYQQILGQGPKLLIQFQNNGVVDDSQLPKDRFSAERLKGVDSTLKIQPAKLEDSAVYLCASSFDRRFEQYFGPGTRLTVT.

This chain links TRBV5-1 with TRBJ1-5, with 9 bases identical to TRBD1. The length of the CDR3 is 16 residues. CDR1 SGHRS and CDR2 YFSETQ come from the germline V gene. The J segment lost 4 bases and the V segment lost 0 bases, leaving 5 bases of the junction unmatched. The CDR3 region is CASSLGTGDQNQPQHF. CDR3 coding DNA: TGCGCCAGCAGCTTGGGGACAGGGGACCAAAATCAGCCCCAGCATTTT.

With regard to this clone: Distinct nucleotide sequences in the sample also encode this CDR3. The J gene is TRBJ1-2, the V gene TRBV29-1; TRBD1 might be the D (5 bases). Germline V lookup: CDR1 SQVTM, CDR2 ANQGSEA. This CDR3 has 15 amino acids. V was cut by 0 bases and J by 0 bases, with 11 bases left in between. The DNA of the CDR3 is TGCAGCGTTGAAGATCGAGGGACTGCTAACTATGGCTACACCTTC. Translation: CSVEDRGTANYGYTF.

The rearrangement uses TRBV29-1 and TRBJ2-4, with D perhaps matching TRBD2 (5 bases). This CDR3 contains 14 residues. Trimming cost V 7 bases and J 6 bases, with 19 bases left between them. CDR1 is SQVTM, CDR2 ANQGSEA, per germline. CDR3: CSASRWAEGNIQYF. The CDR3 coding sequence is TGCAGCGCCAGTCGATGGGCCGAGGGAAACATTCAGTACTTC. The whole variable domain, remainder taken from reference TRBV29-1 and TRBJ2-4, is SAVISQKPSRDICQRGTSLTIQCQVDSQVTMMFWYRQQPGQSLTLIATANQGSEATYESGFVIDKFPISRPNLTFSTLTVSNMSPEDSSIYLCSASRWAEGNIQYFGAGTRLSVL.

This sequence joins TRBV5-4 and TRBJ2-1; 7 bases are a match to TRBD2. From germline, CDR1 is SGHNT and CDR2 YYREEE (reference sequence). The CDR3 runs 15 residues. The V gene end was trimmed by 0 bases and the J gene end by 7 bases; junction bases not matched to a gene: 7. Here the CDR3 reads CASSLVGGETNEQFF. Written as DNA, the CDR3 is TGTGCCAGCAGCTTGGTGGGGGGGGAGACGAATGAGCAGTTCTTC.

Comments on this clone: A junction boundary mismatches the germline segment, possibly from a read error. The rearrangement joins TRBV5-1 to TRBJ1-5, with D possibly matching TRBD1 (6 bases). Germline CDR1 and CDR2: SGHRS and YFSETQ. CDR3 length equals 15 residues. CDR3 amino acids: CVSTVHRVSSQPQHF. The CDR3 DNA reads TGCGTCAGCACCGTCCACAGGGTATCTTCTCAGCCCCAGCATTTT.

V usage is TRBV30 and J usage is TRBJ2-5, with 7 bases fitting TRBD1. CDR1 and CDR2 (germline): GTSNPN, SVGIG (reference sequence). The V gene end was trimmed by 5 bases and the J gene end by 4 bases; junction bases not matched to a gene: 4. The CDR3 is made up of 12 amino acids. CDR3 in DNA: TGTGCCTGGGACAGGGTTGGAGAGACCCAGTACTTC. Translating gives CAWDRVGETQYF.

V gene TRBV27 combines with J gene TRBJ2-7; 7 nucleotides match TRBD1. Germline V gene data show CDR1 as MNHEY and CDR2 as SMNVEV (reference sequence). Trimming cost V 6 bases and J 3 bases; bases outside gene matches: 11. The CDR3 extends over 15 amino acids. CDR3 loop: CASSLGTDYLYEQYF. In DNA form, the CDR3 reads TGTGCCAGCAGCCTGGGGACAGACTACCTCTACGAGCAGTACTTC.